This T cell receptor (beta chain) was recovered during a study of cytomegalovirus exposure and HLA in healthy donors. The repertoire was sequenced with immunoSEQ multiplex PCR; TCRdb's copy has only in-frame clones and lacks some. The repertoire holds about 140,000 clones, around 85% seen once, with roughly 3% in the top ten. Regarding the study as a whole: For most TCR sequences rarity was the rule, although some public TCRs occurred in many donors. Reports credit the classifier with highly specific, highly sensitive diagnosis of cytomegalovirus status. Researchers catalogued 164 TCR beta chains as cytomegalovirus-associated. That first-cohort TCR clusters tended to co-occur in the 95 to 150 validation repertoires was found in a later analysis.

Turning to this clone: Its specificity is unknown.

Per the germline V gene, CDR1 is SNHLY and CDR2 is FYNNEI. V lost 2 bases to trimming and J lost 9 bases; unmatched junction nucleotides: 14. This CDR3 is 18 amino acids long. The material sequenced was PBMCs. This TCR came from a man younger than 35 in good health and CMV-seronegative. V is TRBV2 and J is TRBJ2-4, with 12 bases lining up with TRBD2. CDR3 nucleotide sequence: TGTGCCAGCAGTGAACAACTAGCGGGAGGTGAAAGTTTAGGCATTCAGTACTTC. It translates to CASSEQLAGGESLGIQYF.